This T cell receptor (beta chain) was observed in a study of response to subunit inactivated influenza vaccine. Study-wide results and limits: Authors suggested each seasonal influenza vaccination recruits few new T cells.

This clonotype was seen ten or more times. As yet, its antigen is unknown. TCRdb re-analysed the RT-PCR reads in MiXCR, keeping a single row per CDR3 protein. The sample shows 500,000 to 550,000 distinct CDR3 sequences, 7.6% of them seen only once. The sequencing used PBMCs from blood, collected less than 30 months after vaccination. This sequence originates from a man aged 50 to 69 who received an inactivated influenza vaccine.

This CDR3 reads CSARELAGGTSSYNEQFF. The CDR3 bases are TGCAGTGCTAGAGAGTTAGCGGGAGGTACCAGCTCCTACAATGAGCAGTTCTTC. This chain connects TRBV20-1 to TRBJ2-1, with 10 nucleotides matching TRBD2. The CDR3 sequence is 18 residues long. Trimming removed 0 bases from V and 0 bases from J; junction bases left unmatched: 8. The germline V gene encodes CDR1 DFQATT and CDR2 SNEGSKA (reference sequence).